The clone carrying this T cell receptor (beta chain) appeared many times. Until they underwent thyroid surgery, no patient had received any treatment. TCRdb reprocessed the PCR reads via MiXCR. Here the sample spans 50,000 or so clones, over 20% being singletons. Trimming stripped 4 bases from V and 9 bases from J, with 17 bases between. This CDR3 is built from 14 residues. Germline values: CDR1 SGHKS, CDR2 YYEKEE (reference sequence). The sample comes from a study of metastatic and nonmetastatic thyroid tumors. This receptor was taken from a male donor with papillary thyroid cancer or a benign thyroid nodule (not recorded which). Some clones in this sample may be carry-over from other donors' samples. This chain links TRBV5-5 with TRBJ2-1, with a weak D call TRBD2 (6 bases). The sample consisted of blood. CDR3: CASSDPTGEREQFF. CDR3 nucleotide sequence: TGTGCCAGCAGCGACCCGACGGGGGAACGTGAGCAGTTCTTC. The full variable domain, in which reference TRBV5-5 and TRBJ2-1 provide the parts outside the CDR3, is DAGVTQSPTHLIKTRGQQVTLRCSPISGHKSVSWYQQVLGQGPQFIFQYYEKEERGRGNFPDRFSARQFPNYSSELNVNALLLGDSALYLCASSDPTGEREQFFGPGTRLTVL.